A single sample is the source of the 4 T cell receptor beta chains below, sequenced in a study of response to subunit inactivated influenza vaccine. TCRdb re-derived calls from the RT-PCR reads in MiXCR, one entry per CDR3 protein. In the table there are 550,000 to 800,000 distinct CDR3 sequences, 11% to 15% of which are singletons. Sequencing used PBMCs from blood, obtained 14 to 15 days before vaccination. These receptor sequences come from a man in his forties or fifties who received an inactivated influenza vaccine.

In its sample, this clonotype was seen a few times. The chain joins TRBV18 to TRBJ2-5; 8 bases agree with TRBD2. The CDR3 runs 18 residues. The junction had 10 bases not matched to a gene; V was cut back by 0 bases and J by 1 base. Germline CDR1 is KGHSH and CDR2 is LQKENI. CDR3 sequence: CASSPPVFPAGAQETQYF. The CDR3 DNA is TGTGCCAGCTCACCACCAGTTTTCCCAGCGGGAGCCCAAGAGACCCAGTACTTC.

This chain links TRBV5-1 with TRBJ2-7, with TRBD2 matching over 14 bases. The ends lost 4 bases at V and 3 bases at J; junction bases unmatched: 6. The CDR3 extends over 16 amino acids. Germline CDR1 and CDR2: SGHRS and YFSETQ. The CDR3 region is CASSTGLAGAFYEQYF. CDR3 DNA sequence: TGCGCCAGCAGCACGGGACTAGCGGGGGCGTTCTACGAGCAGTACTTC.

There are a few counts of this clonotype. The chain couples TRBV20-1 to TRBJ2-2; 8 bases are a match to TRBD2. The CDR3 sequence is 15 residues long. With V trimmed by 6 bases and J by 5 bases, 11 bases remained unmatched. CDR1 DFQATT and CDR2 SNEGSKA come from the germline V gene (reference sequence). DNA of the CDR3: TGCAGTGCCCCGAGGACGGGAGGGCCAACCGGGGAGCTGTTTTTT. It is translated as CSAPRTGGPTGELFF.

The CDR3 nucleotides are TGCGCCAGCAGCTTGGGAACGGGGCAGACAGATACGCAGTATTTT. This translates into CASSLGTGQTDTQYF. V and J are TRBV5-1 and TRBJ2-3, with D perhaps matching TRBD1 or TRBD2 (5 bases each). Germline values: CDR1 SGHRS, CDR2 YFSETQ. This CDR3 is built from 15 residues. V dropped 0 bases and J dropped 3 bases, with 11 bases sitting between them.